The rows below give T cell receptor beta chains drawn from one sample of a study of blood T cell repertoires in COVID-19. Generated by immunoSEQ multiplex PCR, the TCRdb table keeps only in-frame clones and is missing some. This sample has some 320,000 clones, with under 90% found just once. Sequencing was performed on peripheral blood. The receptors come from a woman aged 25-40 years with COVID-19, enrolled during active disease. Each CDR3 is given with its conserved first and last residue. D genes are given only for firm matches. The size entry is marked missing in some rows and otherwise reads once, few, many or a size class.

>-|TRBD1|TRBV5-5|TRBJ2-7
TGTGCCAGCAGGGGGACAGCGACCTACGAGCAGTACTTC
CASRGTATYEQYF
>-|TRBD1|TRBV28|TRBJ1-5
TGTGCCAGCAGTTTCCAGGGGGCCTACAATCAGCCCCAGCATTTT
CASSFQGAYNQPQHF
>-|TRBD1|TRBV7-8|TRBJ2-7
TGTGCCAGCAGCCCCCCCACAGGGGGCTCTGGATACGAGCAGTACTTC
CASSPPTGGSGYEQYF
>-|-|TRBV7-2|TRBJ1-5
TGTGCCAGCAGCCCGAGTAATAGCAATCAGCCCCAGCATTTT
CASSPSNSNQPQHF
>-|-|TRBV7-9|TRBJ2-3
TGTGCCAGCAGCTTAAGGGACACCCAACCAGATACGCAGTATTTT
CASSLRDTQPDTQYF
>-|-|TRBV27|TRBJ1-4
TGTGCCAGCAGTTTGCAGGACAGAACAGACATTAAAACTAATGAAAAACTGTTTTTT
CASSLQDRTDIKTNEKLFF
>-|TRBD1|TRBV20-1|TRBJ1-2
TGCAGTGCTAGTAACAGGGGGCTAAGGGGCTACACCTTC
CSASNRGLRGYTF
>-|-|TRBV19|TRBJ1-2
TGTGCCAGTAGTATCAGTCCCCAGCCGGGCTATGGCTACACCTTC
CASSISPQPGYGYTF
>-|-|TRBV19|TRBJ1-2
TGTGCCAGTAAATCCTTAAGAAGCCTGAGGGATGGCTACACCTTC
CASKSLRSLRDGYTF
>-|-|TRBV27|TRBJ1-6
TGTGCCAGCAAAATCACAGGGTCGAATTCACCCCTCCACTTT
CASKITGSNSPLHF
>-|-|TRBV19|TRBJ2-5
TGTGCCAGTCTCAGGGCCCAGTACTTC
CASLRAQYF
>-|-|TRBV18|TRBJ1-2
TGTGCCAGCTCACCACCTTCCTTATCAGATTTCTATGGCTACACCTTC
CASSPPSLSDFYGYTF
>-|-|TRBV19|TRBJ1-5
TGTGCCAGTAGTCGCCAGGGCAATCAGCCCCAGCATTTT
CASSRQGNQPQHF
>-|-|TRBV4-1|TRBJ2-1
TGCGCCAGCAGTCGCGGAGGGGCCGGGAATGAGCAGTTCTTC
CASSRGGAGNEQFF
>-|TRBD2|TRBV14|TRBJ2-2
TGTGCCAGCAGCCAAGGTATAAGCGGGGGGCCGCGGGAGCTGTTTTTT
CASSQGISGGPRELFF
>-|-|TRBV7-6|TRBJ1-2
TGTGCCAGCAGCTTAAACGGTGGTGCTAACTATGGCTACACCTTC
CASSLNGGANYGYTF
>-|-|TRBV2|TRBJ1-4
TGTGCCACCAACCGGGGGGCCAGGGAAACTAATGAAAAACTGTTTTTT
CATNRGARETNEKLFF
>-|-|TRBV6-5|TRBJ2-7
TGTGCCAGCAGTTACGGGGCAGGGGCCTACGAGCAGTACTTC
CASSYGAGAYEQYF
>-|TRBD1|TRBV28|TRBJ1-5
TGTGCCAGCAGTCTGACAGGGGTGCCAAATCAGCCCCAGCATTTT
CASSLTGVPNQPQHF
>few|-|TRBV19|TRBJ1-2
TGTGCCAGTAGTAAGGCAGGGTGGTATGGCTACACCTTC
CASSKAGWYGYTF
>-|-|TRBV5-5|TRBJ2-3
TGTGCCAGCAGCTTGCGAGGGGGGGCCGTTACGCAGTATTTT
CASSLRGGAVTQYF
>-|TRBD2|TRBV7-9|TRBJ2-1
TGTGCCAGCAGCTTAGAACTGGGGCTAGCGGGGGAGGAGCAGTTCTTC
CASSLELGLAGEEQFF
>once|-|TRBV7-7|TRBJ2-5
TGTGCCAGCAGCTTAGGAGCGGCCGTTGGGGAGACCCAGTACTTC
CASSLGAAVGETQYF
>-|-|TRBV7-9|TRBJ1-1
TGTGCCAGCAGCTTTTCTTTGCTAGGACAGCAAAGAAACACTGAAGCTTTCTTT
CASSFSLLGQQRNTEAFF
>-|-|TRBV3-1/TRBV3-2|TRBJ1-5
TGTGCCAGCAGCCAAGGTCTGAGTGTCAATCAGCCCCAGCATTTT
CASSQGLSVNQPQHF